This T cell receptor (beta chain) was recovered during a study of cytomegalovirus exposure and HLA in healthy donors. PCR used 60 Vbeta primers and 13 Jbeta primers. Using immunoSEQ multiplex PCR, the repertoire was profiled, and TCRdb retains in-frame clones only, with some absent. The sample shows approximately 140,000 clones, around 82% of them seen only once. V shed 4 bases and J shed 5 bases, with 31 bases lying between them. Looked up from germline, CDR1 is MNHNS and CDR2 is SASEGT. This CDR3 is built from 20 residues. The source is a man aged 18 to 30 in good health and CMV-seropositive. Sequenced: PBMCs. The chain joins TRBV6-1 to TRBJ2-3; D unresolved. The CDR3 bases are TGTGCCAGCAGTGGGCGGTTCTCGTGGAGCCCAGTAAGCACACAAGATACGCAGTATTTT. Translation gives CASSGRFSWSPVSTQDTQYF.